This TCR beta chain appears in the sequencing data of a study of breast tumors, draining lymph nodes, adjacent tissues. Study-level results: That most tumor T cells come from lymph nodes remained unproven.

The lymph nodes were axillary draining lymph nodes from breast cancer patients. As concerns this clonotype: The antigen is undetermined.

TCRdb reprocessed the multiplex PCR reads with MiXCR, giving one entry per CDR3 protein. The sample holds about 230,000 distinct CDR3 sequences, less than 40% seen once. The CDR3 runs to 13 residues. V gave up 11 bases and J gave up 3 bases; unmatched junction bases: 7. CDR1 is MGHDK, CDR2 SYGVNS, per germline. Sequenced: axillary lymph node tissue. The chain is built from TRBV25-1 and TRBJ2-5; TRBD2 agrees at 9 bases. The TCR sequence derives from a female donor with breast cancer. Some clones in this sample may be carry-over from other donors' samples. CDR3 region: CAEETSGEETQYF. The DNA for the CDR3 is TGTGCCGAAGAGACTAGCGGAGAAGAGACCCAGTACTTC.